These 25 T cell receptor beta chains were sequenced from one sample in a study of post-analysis software for immune sequencing data. No antigens are known for them. Whole-study findings and limits: The five TRBV segments detected at higher frequency in patients than in controls included TRBV5-6, TRBV5-1 and TRBV20-1.

Unique-molecular-identifier-tagged TCR beta cDNA libraries were used. TCRdb reanalysed the PCR reads using MiXCR and keeps one entry per CDR3 protein. The table records roughly 400,000 distinct CDR3 sequences, approximately 37% of them present only once. Material for sequencing was blood. The receptor source for this set is a girl aged 2 to 9 with multiple sclerosis.

Details on this clonotype: At one end, the junction sequence differs from germline, possibly due to a read error. The genes are TRBV6-1 and TRBJ2-1; D might be TRBD2 (6 bases). CDR1 is MNHNS and CDR2 is SASEGT in the germline V gene. This CDR3 contains 17 residues. The CDR3: CASSEPSWGESYDEQFF. The CDR3 nucleotides read TGTGCCAGCAGTGAACCTAGCTGGGGGGAATCCTACGATGAGCAGTTCTTC.

The genes are TRBV7-2 and TRBJ1-2, with 11 bases aligning to TRBD1. The CDR3 extends over 16 amino acids. CDR1 is SGHTA and CDR2 is FQGNSA in the germline V gene. Trimming at V came to 1 base and at J to 7 bases, leaving 8 bases not matched to a gene. The CDR3 sequence: CASSLDRGTGGGGYTF. The CDR3 nucleotides read TGTGCCAGCAGCTTAGACCGTGGGACAGGGGGGGGTGGCTACACCTTC.

This clonotype has just a few counts. The chain recombines TRBV20-1 with TRBJ1-2; D may be TRBD1 (6 bases). The CDR3 runs to 15 residues. V shed 3 bases and J shed 0 bases, with 14 bases lying between them. Germline V lookup: CDR1 DFQATT, CDR2 SNEGSKA (reference sequence). In nucleotides, the CDR3 is TGCAGTGCTAGGGATACAGGGTCCCCTAACTATGGCTACACCTTC. Translating it yields CSARDTGSPNYGYTF.

In DNA, the CDR3 is TGTGCCAGCAGTTCACTTCTCACGGTTAACTATGGCTACACCTTC. It is translated as CASSSLLTVNYGYTF. The chain uses TRBV28 and TRBJ1-2, with D hard to call. Trimming left V 4 bases short and J 1 base short, with 13 bases between. Germline V gene lookup returns CDR1 MDHEN and CDR2 SYDVKM. This CDR3 has 15 residues.

This clonotype was detected once. The rearrangement uses TRBV4-3 and TRBJ2-2; D is possibly TRBD1 (6 bases). In germline, CDR1 is LGHNA, CDR2 YSLEER. This CDR3 region has 17 residues. The germline V and J ends were trimmed by 2 bases and 4 bases, with 17 bases remaining between them. DNA for the CDR3: TGCGCCAGCAGCCAACCTCAGGGGTCTTCGGCCACCGGGGAGCTGTTTTTT. Amino acids: CASSQPQGSSATGELFF.

This chain links TRBV5-1 with TRBJ2-3; TRBD1 matches at 8 bases. With 5 bases clipped from V and 4 bases from J, the junction kept 6 bases outside the gene matches. The length of the CDR3 is 14 residues. Per germline, CDR1 SGHRS and CDR2 YFSETQ. The CDR3 sequence: CASRPGTGSDTQYF. For the CDR3, the DNA is TGCGCCAGCAGGCCCGGGACAGGTTCAGATACGCAGTATTTT.

The rearrangement uses TRBV3-1 and TRBJ2-5, with D maybe TRBD2 (5 bases). The V end lost 1 base, the J end lost 11 bases, and 17 bases lay between the germline ends. Germline V gene lookup returns CDR1 LGHDT and CDR2 YNNKEL (reference sequence). This CDR3 contains 14 residues. The CDR3 protein is CASSQVFHSCGQYF. The CDR3 bases are TGTGCCAGCAGCCAAGTGTTCCATTCCTGCGGGCAGTACTTC.

This clonotype was counted a few times. This could be a read error, since a much larger clone is one nucleotide away. V and J are TRBV28 and TRBJ2-1; the D is unclear. This CDR3 has 14 residues. Deletions cut 7 bases from V and 4 bases from J, with 14 bases between. Looked up from germline, CDR1 is MDHEN and CDR2 is SYDVKM. The CDR3 reads CASILSTGYNEQFF. The CDR3, as DNA: TGTGCCAGCATATTAAGCACCGGATACAATGAGCAGTTCTTC.

This clonotype was seen a handful of times. The V gene is TRBV24-1, the J gene TRBJ1-1, with D possibly being TRBD1 (6 bases). Germline values: CDR1 KGHDR, CDR2 SFDVKD. The CDR3 consists of 12 residues. Trimming pared 9 bases from V and 4 bases from J, leaving 11 bases between. CDR3 in DNA: TGTGCCACCCAGGGAGGGGGCACTGAAGCTTTCTTT. This encodes CATQGGGTEAFF.

The rearrangement links TRBV6-6 to TRBJ1-5; D call uncertain. V shed 4 bases and J shed 5 bases, with 3 bases lying between them. The germline gives CDR1 MNHNY, CDR2 SVGAGI (reference sequence). The CDR3 sequence is 11 residues long. This chain's CDR3 is CASSSDQPQHF. In DNA, the CDR3 is TGTGCCAGCAGTTCTGATCAGCCCCAGCATTTT.

V usage is TRBV5-4 and J usage is TRBJ2-7; 10 bases line up with TRBD1. The length of the CDR3 is 14 residues. The germline V gene has CDR1 SGHNT and CDR2 YYREEE (reference sequence). Trimming cost V 6 bases and J 3 bases; bases outside gene matches: 6. This chain's CDR3 is CASTSDRGSYEQYF. In DNA form, the CDR3 reads TGTGCCAGCACCTCGGACAGGGGGAGCTACGAGCAGTACTTC.

The chain has TRBV9 and TRBJ2-7, with 10 bases aligning to TRBD1. This CDR3 spans 16 amino acids. Germline V gene data show CDR1 as SGDLS and CDR2 as YYNGEE. The V segment lost 0 bases and the J segment 1 base; nucleotides outside the gene matches: 4. The CDR3 sequence: CASSVAGQGTSYEQYF. Here the CDR3 DNA reads TGTGCCAGCAGCGTAGCGGGACAGGGGACTTCCTACGAGCAGTACTTC.

This clonotype came up a few times. This rearrangement joins TRBV5-6 to TRBJ2-3; D unresolved. The V gene lost 5 bases and the J gene lost 0 bases, with 16 bases spanning the gap. This CDR3 spans 16 amino acids. Germline V gene data show CDR1 as SGHDT and CDR2 as YYEEEE. CDR3: CASSFIPSPSTDTQYF. CDR3 DNA sequence: TGTGCCAGCAGTTTTATACCCTCCCCTAGCACAGATACGCAGTATTTT.

Concerning this clonotype: At one boundary the junction diverges from the germline segment, which might be a read error. V and J are TRBV7-8 and TRBJ2-6, with D perhaps assigned TRBD1 or TRBD2 (5 bases each). This CDR3 contains 16 residues. The germline CDR1 and CDR2 sequences are SGHVS and FQNEAQ. The CDR3 nucleotides are TGTGCCAGCAGCCGGGAAGAGGTCTCTGGGGCCAACGTCCGGACTTTC. Its protein product is CASSREEVSGANVRTF.

The chain uses TRBV4-1 and TRBJ2-1, with a weak D call TRBD1 (6 bases). Germline V gene data show CDR1 as MGHRA and CDR2 as YSYEKL. The CDR3 runs 13 residues. The V gene lost 2 bases and the J gene lost 9 bases, with 11 bases spanning the gap. The CDR3 DNA is TGCGCCAGCAGCCAAACCAGGGGCATTGAGCAGTTCTTC. Residues: CASSQTRGIEQFF.

DNA for the CDR3: TGTGCCACAACGGACAGACCCTACGAGCAGTACTTC. Protein sequence: CATTDRPYEQYF. This sequence joins TRBV12-3 or TRBV12-4 and TRBJ2-7, with D possibly being TRBD1 (6 bases). V lost 10 bases and J lost 2, with 12 bases in between. The CDR3 is 12 residues long.

V and J are TRBV27 and TRBJ1-6; 8 bases line up with TRBD1. The junction had 2 bases not matched to a gene; V was cut back by 3 bases and J by 7 bases. Germline loops: CDR1 MNHEY, CDR2 SMNVEV (reference sequence). CDR3 length equals 14 residues. CDR3 DNA sequence: TGTGCCAGCAGTTTCGACAGGGGCAATTCACCCCTCCACTTT. Translation gives CASSFDRGNSPLHF.

The J gene is TRBJ2-7, the V gene TRBV20-1; D uncertain. The germline V gene encodes CDR1 DFQATT and CDR2 SNEGSKA (reference sequence). The V and J ends lost 5 bases and 0 bases respectively, with 8 bases between them. The CDR3 length is 12 residues. The CDR3 loop reads CSAPAYSYEQYF. The DNA of the CDR3 is TGCAGTGCTCCGGCTTACTCCTACGAGCAGTACTTC.

Regarding this clonotype: Its ends do not fully match the called genes, so a read error is possible. The chain carries TRBV20-1 and TRBJ2-1, with TRBD2 identical over 10 bases. Germline V lookup: CDR1 DFQATT, CDR2 SNEGSKA (reference sequence). The CDR3 is 14 residues long. For the CDR3, the DNA is TGCAGTGCTAGACAGCGGGAGGGCCGCGGTGAGCGGTTCTTC. Amino acids: CSARQREGRGERFF.

This clonotype was found a few times. The chain is built from TRBV20-1 and TRBJ2-1, with D tentatively TRBD2 (7 bases). The germline CDR1 and CDR2 sequences are DFQATT and SNEGSKA (reference sequence). The V end lost 1 base, the J end lost 5 bases, and 15 bases lay between the germline ends. The CDR3 runs 15 residues. The CDR3 region is CSARVQLGGHNEQFF. Written as DNA, the CDR3 is TGCAGTGCTAGAGTTCAACTGGGGGGGCACAATGAGCAGTTCTTC.

The chain combines TRBV6-1 with TRBJ1-2; 7 positions match TRBD1. The V and J ends lost 7 bases and 8 bases, in that order; junction bases with no gene match: 7. This CDR3 comprises 12 residues. The V gene's germline CDR1 is MNHNS and CDR2 SASEGT. This CDR3 is CASKWGQHGYTF. The CDR3 region has the DNA TGTGCCAGCAAATGGGGACAGCACGGCTACACCTTC.

This clonotype appeared a few times. V gene TRBV3-1 combines with J gene TRBJ1-5, with D unresolved. The CDR3 loop spans 13 amino acids. The germline CDR1 and CDR2 sequences are LGHDT and YNNKEL (reference sequence). The V end was cut by 2 bases, the J end by 5 bases, with 7 bases between. This CDR3 reads CASSQTVDQPQHF. Written as DNA, the CDR3 is TGTGCCAGCAGCCAAACGGTTGATCAGCCCCAGCATTTT.

The chain carries TRBV5-6 and TRBJ1-2; no firm D call. There are 15 residues in the CDR3. The V gene's germline CDR1 is SGHDT and CDR2 YYEEEE. V lost 2 bases to trimming and J lost 7 bases, with 18 bases between them. CDR3 DNA: TGTGCCAGCAGCTTACGTCGACACGTCCTAATTGGCTACACCTTC. Residues: CASSLRRHVLIGYTF.

The genes are TRBV20-1 and TRBJ2-3; 12 nucleotides agree with TRBD2. CDR1 is DFQATT and CDR2 is SNEGSKA in the germline V gene (reference sequence). Germline trimming cut 6 bases from V and 3 bases from J; bases unmatched to any gene: 7. The CDR3 loop spans 15 amino acids. The chain's CDR3 is CSARPGTSGTDTQYF. DNA for the CDR3: TGCAGTGCCCGTCCCGGGACTAGCGGGACAGATACGCAGTATTTT.

This clonotype was detected a few times. The chain is built from TRBV6-5 and TRBJ2-5; the match to TRBD2 covers 11 bases. J lost 0 bases, V lost 5 bases, and 2 bases had no gene match. The length of the CDR3 is 15 residues. Germline V gives CDR1 MNHEY, CDR2 SVGAGI. The CDR3 sequence is CASSRTSGYQETQYF. The CDR3 nucleotides read TGTGCCAGCAGTAGGACTAGCGGGTACCAAGAGACCCAGTACTTC.